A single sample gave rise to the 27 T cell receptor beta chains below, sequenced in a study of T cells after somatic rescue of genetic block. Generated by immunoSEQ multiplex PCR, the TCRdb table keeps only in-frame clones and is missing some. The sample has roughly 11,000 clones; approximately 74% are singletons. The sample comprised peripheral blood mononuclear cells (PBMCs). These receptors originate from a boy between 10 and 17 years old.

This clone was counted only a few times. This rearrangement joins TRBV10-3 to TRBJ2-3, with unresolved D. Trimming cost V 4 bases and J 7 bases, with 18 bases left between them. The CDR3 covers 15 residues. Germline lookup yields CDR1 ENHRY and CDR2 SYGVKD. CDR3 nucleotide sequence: TGTGCCATCAGTGCTCCGGGTCCTAGTGCAAATACGCAGTATTTT. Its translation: CAISAPGPSANTQYF.

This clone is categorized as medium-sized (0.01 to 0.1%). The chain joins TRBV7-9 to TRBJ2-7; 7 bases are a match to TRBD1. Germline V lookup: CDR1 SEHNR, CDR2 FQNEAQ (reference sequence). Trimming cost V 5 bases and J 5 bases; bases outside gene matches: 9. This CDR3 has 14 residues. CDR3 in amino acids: CASSPPQGYHEQYF. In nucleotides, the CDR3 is TGTGCCAGCAGCCCGCCACAGGGGTACCACGAGCAGTACTTC.

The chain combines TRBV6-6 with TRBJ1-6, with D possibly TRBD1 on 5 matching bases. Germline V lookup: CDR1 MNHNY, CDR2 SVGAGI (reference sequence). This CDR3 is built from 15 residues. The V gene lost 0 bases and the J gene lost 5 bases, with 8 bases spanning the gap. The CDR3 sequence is CASSYSRGNNSPLHF. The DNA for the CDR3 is TGTGCCAGCAGTTACTCGCGGGGGAATAATTCACCCCTCCACTTT.

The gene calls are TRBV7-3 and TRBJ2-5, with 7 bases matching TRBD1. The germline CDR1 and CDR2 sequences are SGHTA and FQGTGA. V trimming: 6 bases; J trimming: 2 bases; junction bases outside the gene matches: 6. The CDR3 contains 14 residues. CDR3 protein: CASSPTGQQETQYF. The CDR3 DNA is TGTGCCAGCAGTCCAACGGGACAGCAAGAGACCCAGTACTTC.

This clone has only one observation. This CDR3 is CAISESKVLSYEQYF. The CDR3 coding sequence is TGTGCCATCAGTGAGTCGAAGGTCCTCTCCTACGAGCAGTACTTC. The chain links TRBV10-3 to TRBJ2-5; D not resolved. Matching the DNA end better, TRBJ2-7 makes the J call doubtful. CDR1 and CDR2 (germline): ENHRY, SYGVKD. The CDR3 contains 15 residues.

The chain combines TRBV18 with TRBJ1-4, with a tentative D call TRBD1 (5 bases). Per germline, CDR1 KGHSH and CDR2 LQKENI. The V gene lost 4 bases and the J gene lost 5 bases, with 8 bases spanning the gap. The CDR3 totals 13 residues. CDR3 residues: CASSLRDNEKLFF. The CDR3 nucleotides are TGTGCCAGCTCACTCCGGGACAATGAAAAACTGTTTTTT. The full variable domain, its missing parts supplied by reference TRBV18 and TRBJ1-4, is NAGVMQNPRHLVRRRGQEARLRCSPMKGHSHVYWYRQLPEEGLKFMVYLQKENIIDESGMPKERFSAEFPKEGPSILRIQQVVRGDSAAYFCASSLRDNEKLFFGSGTQLSVL.

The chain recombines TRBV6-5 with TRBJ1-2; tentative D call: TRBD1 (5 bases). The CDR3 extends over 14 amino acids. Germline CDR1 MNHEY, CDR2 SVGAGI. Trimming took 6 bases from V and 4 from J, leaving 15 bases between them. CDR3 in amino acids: CASSTGGKGYGYTF. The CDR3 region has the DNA TGTGCCAGCAGCACCGGGGGGAAGGGCTATGGCTACACCTTC.

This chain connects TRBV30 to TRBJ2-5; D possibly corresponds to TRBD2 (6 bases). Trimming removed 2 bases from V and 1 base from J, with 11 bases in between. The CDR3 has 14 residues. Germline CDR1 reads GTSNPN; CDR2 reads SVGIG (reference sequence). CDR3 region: CAWSRIAVQETQYF. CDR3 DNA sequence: TGTGCCTGGAGTCGAATAGCGGTCCAAGAGACCCAGTACTTC.

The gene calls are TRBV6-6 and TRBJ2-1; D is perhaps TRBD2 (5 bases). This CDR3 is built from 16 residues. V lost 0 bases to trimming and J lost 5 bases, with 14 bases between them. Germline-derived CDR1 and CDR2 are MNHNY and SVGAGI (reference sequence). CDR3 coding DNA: TGTGCCAGCAGTTACTCGAGAGAGGGCCAGAACAATGAGCAGTTCTTC. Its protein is CASSYSREGQNNEQFF.

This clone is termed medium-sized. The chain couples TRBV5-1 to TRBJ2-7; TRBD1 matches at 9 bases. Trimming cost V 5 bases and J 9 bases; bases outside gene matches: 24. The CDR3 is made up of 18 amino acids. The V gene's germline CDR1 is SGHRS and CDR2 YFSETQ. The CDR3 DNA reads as TGCGCCAGCAGGATACCGGGACAGGGTTTACTACGTGTGATCGGGCAGTACTTC. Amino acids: CASRIPGQGLLRVIGQYF. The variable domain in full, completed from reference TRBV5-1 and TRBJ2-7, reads KAGVTQTPRYLIKTRGQQVTLSCSPISGHRSVSWYQQTPGQGLQFLFEYFSETQRNKGNFPGRFSGRQFSNSRSEMNVSTLELGDSALYLCASRIPGQGLLRVIGQYFGPGTRLTVT.

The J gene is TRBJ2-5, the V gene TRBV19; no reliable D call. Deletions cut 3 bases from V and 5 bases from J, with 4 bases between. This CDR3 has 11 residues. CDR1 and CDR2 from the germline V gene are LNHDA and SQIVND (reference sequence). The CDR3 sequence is CASSMAETQYF. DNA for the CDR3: TGTGCCAGTAGTATGGCGGAGACCCAGTACTTC.

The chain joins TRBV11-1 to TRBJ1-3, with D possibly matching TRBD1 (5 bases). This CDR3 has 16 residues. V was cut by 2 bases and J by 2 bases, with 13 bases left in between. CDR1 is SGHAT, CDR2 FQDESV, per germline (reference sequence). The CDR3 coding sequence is TGTGCCAGCAGCTTAAGCGCAGGGCCGACTGGAAACACCATATATTTT. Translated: CASSLSAGPTGNTIYF.

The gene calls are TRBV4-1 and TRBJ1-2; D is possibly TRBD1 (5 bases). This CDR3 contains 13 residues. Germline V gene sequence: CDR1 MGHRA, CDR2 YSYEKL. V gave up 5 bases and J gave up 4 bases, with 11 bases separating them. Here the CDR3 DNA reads TGCGCCAGCAGCTCCCTTCAGGGCTATGGCTACACCTTC. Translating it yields CASSSLQGYGYTF.

CDR3 bases: TGTGCCTGGAGTGAAAAGATTTCTAATGAAAAACTGTTTTTT. Protein product: CAWSEKISNEKLFF. V and J are TRBV30 and TRBJ1-4, with D unresolved. The CDR3 spans 14 residues. The V end lost 1 base, the J end lost 3 bases, and 9 bases lay between the germline ends. Per germline, CDR1 GTSNPN and CDR2 SVGIG (reference sequence).

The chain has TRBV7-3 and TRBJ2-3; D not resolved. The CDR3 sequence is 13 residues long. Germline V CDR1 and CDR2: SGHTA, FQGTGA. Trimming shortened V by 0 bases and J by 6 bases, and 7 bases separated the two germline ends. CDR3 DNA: TGTGCCAGCAGCTTAACGATACGCGATACGCAGTATTTT. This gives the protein CASSLTIRDTQYF.

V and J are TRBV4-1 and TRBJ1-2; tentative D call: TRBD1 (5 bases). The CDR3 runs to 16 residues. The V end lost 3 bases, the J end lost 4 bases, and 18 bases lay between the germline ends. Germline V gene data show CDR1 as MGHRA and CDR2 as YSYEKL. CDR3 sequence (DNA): TGCGCCAGCAGCCAGTTTTCACCGGGACCGACCTATGGCTACACCTTC. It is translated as CASSQFSPGPTYGYTF.

The DNA for the CDR3 is TGTGCCAGCAGTCCGAACAGGGAAAGCAATCAGCCCCAGCATTTT. Amino acids: CASSPNRESNQPQHF. The chain couples TRBV27 to TRBJ1-5; tentative D call: TRBD1 (6 bases). Germline assignment: CDR1 MNHEY and CDR2 SMNVEV (reference sequence). The ends were cut back, 5 bases at V and 1 base at J, with 12 bases in the middle. The CDR3 sequence is 15 residues long.

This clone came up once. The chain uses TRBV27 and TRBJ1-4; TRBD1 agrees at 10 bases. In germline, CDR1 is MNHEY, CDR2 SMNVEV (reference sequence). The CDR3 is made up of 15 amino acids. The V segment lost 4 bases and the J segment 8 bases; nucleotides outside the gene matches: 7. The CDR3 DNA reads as TGTGCCAGCAGTTCCCTGGGACAGGGGAACGAAAAACTGTTTTTT. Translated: CASSSLGQGNEKLFF.

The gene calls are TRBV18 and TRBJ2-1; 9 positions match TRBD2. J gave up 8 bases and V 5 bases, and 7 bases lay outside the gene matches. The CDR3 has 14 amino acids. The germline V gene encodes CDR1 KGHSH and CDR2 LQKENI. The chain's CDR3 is CASSRASGVDEQFF. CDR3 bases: TGTGCCAGCTCAAGGGCTAGCGGGGTCGATGAGCAGTTCTTC.

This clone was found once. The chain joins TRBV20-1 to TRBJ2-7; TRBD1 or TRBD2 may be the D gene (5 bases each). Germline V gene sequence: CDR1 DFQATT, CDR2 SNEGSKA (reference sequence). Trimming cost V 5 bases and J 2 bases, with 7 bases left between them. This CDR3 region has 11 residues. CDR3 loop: CSAGTAYEQYF. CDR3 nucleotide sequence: TGCAGTGCTGGGACGGCCTACGAGCAGTACTTC.

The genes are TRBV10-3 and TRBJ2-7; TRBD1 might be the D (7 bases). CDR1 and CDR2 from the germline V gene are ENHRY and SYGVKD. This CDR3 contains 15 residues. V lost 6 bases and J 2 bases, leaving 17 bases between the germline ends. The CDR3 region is CAISPDAGQTYEQYF. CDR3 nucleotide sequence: TGTGCCATCAGCCCCGATGCGGGACAGACCTACGAGCAGTACTTC.

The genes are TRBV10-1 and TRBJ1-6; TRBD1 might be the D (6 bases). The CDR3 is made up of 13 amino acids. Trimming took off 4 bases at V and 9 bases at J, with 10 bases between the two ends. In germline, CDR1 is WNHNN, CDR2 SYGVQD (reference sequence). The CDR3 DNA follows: TGCGCCAGCAGTGCAGGGGTTGGTTCACCCCTCCACTTT. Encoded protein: CASSAGVGSPLHF.

CDR3 protein: CASSLSSGSYNEQFF. The CDR3 DNA is TGTGCCAGCAGCTTATCGAGCGGGAGTTACAATGAGCAGTTCTTC. The chain recombines TRBV7-2 with TRBJ2-1, with 8 bases identical to TRBD2. The CDR3 totals 15 residues. Losses at the gene ends were 2 bases for V and 4 bases for J; bases not matched to a gene: 4. Germline CDR1 reads SGHTA; CDR2 reads FQGNSA.

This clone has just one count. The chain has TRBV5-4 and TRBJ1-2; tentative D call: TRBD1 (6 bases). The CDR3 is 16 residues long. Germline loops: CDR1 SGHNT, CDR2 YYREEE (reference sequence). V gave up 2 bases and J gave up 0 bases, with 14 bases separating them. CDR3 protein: CASSLGISGANYGYTF. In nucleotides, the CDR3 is TGTGCCAGCAGCTTAGGGATTTCAGGGGCTAACTATGGCTACACCTTC.

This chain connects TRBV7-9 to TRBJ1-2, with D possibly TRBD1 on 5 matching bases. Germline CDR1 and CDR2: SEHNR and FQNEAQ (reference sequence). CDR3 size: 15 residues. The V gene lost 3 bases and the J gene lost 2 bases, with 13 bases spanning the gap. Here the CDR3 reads CASSLSGIRNYGYTF. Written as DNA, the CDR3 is TGTGCCAGCAGCTTGTCAGGGATACGGAACTATGGCTACACCTTC.

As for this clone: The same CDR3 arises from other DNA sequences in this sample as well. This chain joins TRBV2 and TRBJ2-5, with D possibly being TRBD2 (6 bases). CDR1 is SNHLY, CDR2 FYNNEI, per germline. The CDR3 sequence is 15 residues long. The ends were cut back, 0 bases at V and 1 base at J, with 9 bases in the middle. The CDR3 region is CASSEARGVQETQYF. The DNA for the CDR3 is TGTGCCAGCAGTGAAGCGCGGGGAGTCCAAGAGACCCAGTACTTC. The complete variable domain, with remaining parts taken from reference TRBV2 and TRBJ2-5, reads EPEVTQTPSHQVTQMGQEVILRCVPISNHLYFYWYRQILGQKVEFLVSFYNNEISEKSEIFDDQFSVERPDGSNFTLKIRSTKLEDSAMYFCASSEARGVQETQYFGPGTRLLVL.

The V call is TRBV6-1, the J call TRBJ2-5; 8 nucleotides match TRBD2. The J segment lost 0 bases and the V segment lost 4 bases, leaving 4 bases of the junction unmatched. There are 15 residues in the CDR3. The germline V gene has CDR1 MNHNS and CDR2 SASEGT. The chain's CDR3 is CASSATSVYQETQYF. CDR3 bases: TGTGCCAGCAGTGCGACTAGCGTCTACCAAGAGACCCAGTACTTC.